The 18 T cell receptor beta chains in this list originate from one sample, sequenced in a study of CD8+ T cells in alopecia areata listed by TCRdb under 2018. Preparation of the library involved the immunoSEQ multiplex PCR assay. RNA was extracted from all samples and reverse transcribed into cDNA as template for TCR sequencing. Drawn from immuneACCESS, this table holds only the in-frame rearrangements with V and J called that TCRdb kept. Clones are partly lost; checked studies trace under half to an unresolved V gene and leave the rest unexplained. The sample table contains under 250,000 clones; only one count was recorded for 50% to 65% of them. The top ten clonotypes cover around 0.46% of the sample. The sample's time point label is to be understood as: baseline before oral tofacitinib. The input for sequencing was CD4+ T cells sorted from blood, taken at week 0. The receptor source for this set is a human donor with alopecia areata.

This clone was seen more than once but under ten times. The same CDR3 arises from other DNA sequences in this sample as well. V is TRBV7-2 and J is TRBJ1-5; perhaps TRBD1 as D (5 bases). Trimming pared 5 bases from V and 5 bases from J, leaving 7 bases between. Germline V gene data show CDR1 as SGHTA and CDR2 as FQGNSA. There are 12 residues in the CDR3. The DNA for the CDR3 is TGTGCCAGCAGCCTCAGGGATCAGCCCCAGCATTTT. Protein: CASSLRDQPQHF.

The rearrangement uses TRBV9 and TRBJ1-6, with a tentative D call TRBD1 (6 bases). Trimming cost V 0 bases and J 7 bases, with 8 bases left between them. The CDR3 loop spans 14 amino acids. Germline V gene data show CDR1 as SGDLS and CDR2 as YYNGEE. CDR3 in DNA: TGTGCCAGCAGCGTAGGGACAGTCAATTCACCCCTCCACTTT. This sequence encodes CASSVGTVNSPLHF.

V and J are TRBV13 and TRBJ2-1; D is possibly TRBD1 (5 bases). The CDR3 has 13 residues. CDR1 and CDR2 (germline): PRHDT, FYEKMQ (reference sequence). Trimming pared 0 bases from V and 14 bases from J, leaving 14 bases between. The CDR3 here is CASSLGRQGREFF. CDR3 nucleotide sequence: TGTGCCAGCAGCTTAGGCCGGCAGGGAAGGGAGTTCTTC.

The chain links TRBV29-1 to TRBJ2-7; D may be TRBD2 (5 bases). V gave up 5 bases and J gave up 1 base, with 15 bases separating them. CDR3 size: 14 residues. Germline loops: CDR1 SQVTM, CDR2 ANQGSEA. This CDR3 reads CSVPRDGGSYEQYF. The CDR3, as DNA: TGCAGCGTTCCCCGGGATGGCGGGTCCTACGAGCAGTACTTC.

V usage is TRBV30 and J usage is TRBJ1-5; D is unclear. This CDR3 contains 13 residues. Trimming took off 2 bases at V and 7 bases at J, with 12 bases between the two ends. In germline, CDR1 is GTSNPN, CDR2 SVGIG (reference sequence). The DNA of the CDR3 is TGTGCCTGGAGTAGAGAGGGTAGGCAGCCCCAGCATTTT. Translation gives CAWSREGRQPQHF.

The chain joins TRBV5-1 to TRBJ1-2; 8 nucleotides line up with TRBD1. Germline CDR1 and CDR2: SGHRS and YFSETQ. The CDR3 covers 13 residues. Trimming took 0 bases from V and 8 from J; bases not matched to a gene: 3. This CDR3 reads CASSLGQGSGYTF. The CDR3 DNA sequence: TGCGCCAGCAGCTTGGGACAGGGGAGCGGCTACACCTTC.

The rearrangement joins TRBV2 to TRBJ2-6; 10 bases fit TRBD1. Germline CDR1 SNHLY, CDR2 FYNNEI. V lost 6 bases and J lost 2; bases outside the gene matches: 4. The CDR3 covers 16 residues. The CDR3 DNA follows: TGTGCCAGCAGGGGACAGGGGAAGACTGGGGCCAACGTCCTGACTTTC. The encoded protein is CASRGQGKTGANVLTF.

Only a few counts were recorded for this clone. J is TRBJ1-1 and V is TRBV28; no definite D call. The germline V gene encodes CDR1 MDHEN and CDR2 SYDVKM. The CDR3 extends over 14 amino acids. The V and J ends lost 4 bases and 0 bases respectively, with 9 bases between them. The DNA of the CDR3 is TGTGCCAGCAGTTCAGGAGGGATGAACACTGAAGCTTTCTTT. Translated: CASSSGGMNTEAFF.

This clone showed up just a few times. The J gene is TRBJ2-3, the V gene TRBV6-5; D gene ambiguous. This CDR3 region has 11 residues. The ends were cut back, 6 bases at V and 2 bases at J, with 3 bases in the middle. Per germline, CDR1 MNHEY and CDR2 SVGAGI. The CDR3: CASRYTDTQYF. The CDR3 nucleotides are TGTGCCAGCAGGTACACAGATACGCAGTATTTT.

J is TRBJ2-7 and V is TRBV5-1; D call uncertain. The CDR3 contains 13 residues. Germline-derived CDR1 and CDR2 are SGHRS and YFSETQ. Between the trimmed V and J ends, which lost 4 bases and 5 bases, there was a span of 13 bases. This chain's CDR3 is CASSDGPRDEQYF. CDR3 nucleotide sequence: TGCGCCAGCAGCGACGGGCCCCGGGACGAGCAGTACTTC.

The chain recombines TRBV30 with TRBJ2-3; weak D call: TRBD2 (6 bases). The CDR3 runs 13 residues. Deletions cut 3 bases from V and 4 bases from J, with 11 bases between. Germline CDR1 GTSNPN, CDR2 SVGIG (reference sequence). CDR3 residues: CAWSLLAPDTQYF. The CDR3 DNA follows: TGTGCCTGGAGCCTACTAGCTCCAGATACGCAGTATTTT.

CDR3 loop: CASSRGTGGTGANVLTF. The CDR3, as DNA: TGTGCCAGCAGCCGAGGGACAGGGGGAACTGGGGCCAACGTCCTGACTTTC. The chain joins TRBV7-9 to TRBJ2-6; 11 nucleotides match TRBD1. Trimming took 5 bases from V and 2 from J; bases not matched to a gene: 5. Germline assignment: CDR1 SEHNR and CDR2 FQNEAQ (reference sequence). This CDR3 spans 17 amino acids.

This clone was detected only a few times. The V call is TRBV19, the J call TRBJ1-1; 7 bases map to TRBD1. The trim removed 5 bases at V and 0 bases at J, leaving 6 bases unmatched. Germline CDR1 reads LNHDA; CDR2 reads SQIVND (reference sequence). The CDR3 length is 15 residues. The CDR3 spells CASSVDRAMNTEAFF. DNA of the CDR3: TGTGCCAGTAGTGTTGACAGGGCCATGAACACTGAAGCTTTCTTT.

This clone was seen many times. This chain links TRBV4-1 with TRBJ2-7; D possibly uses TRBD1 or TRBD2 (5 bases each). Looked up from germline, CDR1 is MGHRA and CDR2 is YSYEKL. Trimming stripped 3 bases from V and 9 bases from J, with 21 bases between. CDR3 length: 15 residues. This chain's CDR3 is CASSQGVPSPTRQYF. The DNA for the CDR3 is TGCGCCAGCAGCCAGGGGGTCCCCTCACCGACGAGGCAGTACTTC.

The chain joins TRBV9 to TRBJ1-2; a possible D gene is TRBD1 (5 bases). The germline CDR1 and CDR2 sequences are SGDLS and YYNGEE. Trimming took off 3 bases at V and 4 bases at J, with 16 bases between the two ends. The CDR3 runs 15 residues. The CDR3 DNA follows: TGTGCCAGCAGCGCCTCCGACAGTGCAAGCTATGGCTACACCTTC. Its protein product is CASSASDSASYGYTF.

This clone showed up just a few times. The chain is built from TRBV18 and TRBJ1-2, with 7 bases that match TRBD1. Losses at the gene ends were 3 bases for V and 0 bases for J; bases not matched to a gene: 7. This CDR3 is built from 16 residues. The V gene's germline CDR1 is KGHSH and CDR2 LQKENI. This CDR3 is CASSPQNRGANYGYTF. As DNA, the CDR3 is TGTGCCAGCTCACCCCAGAACAGGGGAGCTAACTATGGCTACACCTTC.

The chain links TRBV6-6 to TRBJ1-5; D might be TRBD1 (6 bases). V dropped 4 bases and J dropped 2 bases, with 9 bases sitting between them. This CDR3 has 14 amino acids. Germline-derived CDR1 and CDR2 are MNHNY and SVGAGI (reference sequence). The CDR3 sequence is CASSSRGGNQPQHF. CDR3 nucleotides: TGTGCCAGCAGTTCCAGGGGTGGCAATCAGCCCCAGCATTTT.

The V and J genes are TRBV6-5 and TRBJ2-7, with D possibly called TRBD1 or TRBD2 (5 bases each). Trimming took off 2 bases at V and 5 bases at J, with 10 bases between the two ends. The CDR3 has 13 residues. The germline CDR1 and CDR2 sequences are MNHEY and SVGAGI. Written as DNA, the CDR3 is TGTGCCAGCAGTTACGAGGGGCTACACGAGCAGTACTTC. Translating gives CASSYEGLHEQYF.